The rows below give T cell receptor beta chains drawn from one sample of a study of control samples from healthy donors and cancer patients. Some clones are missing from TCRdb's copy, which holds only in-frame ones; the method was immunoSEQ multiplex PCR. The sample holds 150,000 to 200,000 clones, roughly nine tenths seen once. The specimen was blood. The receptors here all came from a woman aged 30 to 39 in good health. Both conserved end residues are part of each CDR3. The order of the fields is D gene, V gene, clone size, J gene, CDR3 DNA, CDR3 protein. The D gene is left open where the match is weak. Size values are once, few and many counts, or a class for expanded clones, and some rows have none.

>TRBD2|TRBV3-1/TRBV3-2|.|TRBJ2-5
TGTGCCAGCAGCCAGCGGGGGGCCCAAGAGACCCAGTACTTC
CASSQRGAQETQYF
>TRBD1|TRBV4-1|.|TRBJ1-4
TGCGCCAGCAGCCAAGATTGGACAGGGAATGAAAAACTGTTTTTT
CASSQDWTGNEKLFF
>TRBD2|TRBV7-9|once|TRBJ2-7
TGTGCCAGCAACAGACCTAGCGGGAGCGTTTACGAGCAGTACTTC
CASNRPSGSVYEQYF
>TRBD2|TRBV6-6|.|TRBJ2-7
TGTGCCAGCAGTTGGAGTAGCGGGGAGACCTACGAGCAGTACTTC
CASSWSSGETYEQYF
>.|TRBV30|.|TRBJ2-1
TGTGCCTGGAGGAGGCTGGACAATGAGCAGTTCTTC
CAWRRLDNEQFF
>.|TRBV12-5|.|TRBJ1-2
TGTGCTAGTGGTTTGGTACGCGGGACGAATGGCTACACCTTC
CASGLVRGTNGYTF
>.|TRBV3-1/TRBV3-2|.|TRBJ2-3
TGTGCCAGCAGCCAAGCAGATACGCAGTATTTT
CASSQADTQYF
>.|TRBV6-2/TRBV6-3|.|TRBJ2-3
TGTGCCAGCAGTTCCCCAGATACGCAGTATTTT
CASSSPDTQYF
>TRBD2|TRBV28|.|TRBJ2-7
TGTGCCAGCAGTTTAGATGGACTAGCGGGAGACGAGCAGTACTTC
CASSLDGLAGDEQYF
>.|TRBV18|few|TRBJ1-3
TGTGCCAGCTCACCAGAGGTCGGCTCTGGAAACACCATATATTTT
CASSPEVGSGNTIYF
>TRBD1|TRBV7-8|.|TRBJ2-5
TGTGCCAGCAGCTTAGATACAGGGGGAGAGACCCAGTACTTC
CASSLDTGGETQYF
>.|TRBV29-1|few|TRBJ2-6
TGCAGCGTTGATCAGGGGACCACCTCCTCTGGGGCCAACGTCCTGACTTTC
CSVDQGTTSSGANVLTF
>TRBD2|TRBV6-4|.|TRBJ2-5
TGTGCCAGCAGTGAGGGACTAGCGGGGGTAGAGACCCAGTACTTC
CASSEGLAGVETQYF
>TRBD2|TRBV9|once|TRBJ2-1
TGTGCCAGCAGCGGGACTAGCGGGAGTCATACGGGCAATGAGCAGTTCTTC
CASSGTSGSHTGNEQFF
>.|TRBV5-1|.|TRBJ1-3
TGCGCCAGCAGCTTGGGCGGACAGATTGGAAACACCATATATTTT
CASSLGGQIGNTIYF
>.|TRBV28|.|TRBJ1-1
TGTGCCAGCAGTTCGGGACCCGTCACTGAAGCTTTCTTT
CASSSGPVTEAFF
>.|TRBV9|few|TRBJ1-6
TGTGCCAGCAGCTCTCTCGGGGGGAATTCACCCCTCCACTTT
CASSSLGGNSPLHF
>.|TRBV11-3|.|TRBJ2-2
TGTGCCAGCAGCTTAGTTGTCACAGGGAACACCGGGGAGCTGTTTTTT
CASSLVVTGNTGELFF
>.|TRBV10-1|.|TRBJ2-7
TGCGCCAGCAGTGGCCACCCCCGGGACCGCATCTCCTACGAGCAGTACTTC
CASSGHPRDRISYEQYF
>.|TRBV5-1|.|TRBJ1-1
TGCGCCAGCAGCTTGTCTCAGAACACTGAAGCTTTCTTT
CASSLSQNTEAFF
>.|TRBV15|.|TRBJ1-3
TGTGCCACCAGCAGAGATCAGGGAAACACCATATATTTT
CATSRDQGNTIYF
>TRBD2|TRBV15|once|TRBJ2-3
TGTGCCACCAGCAGAGATCGGGCGGGGGGGACAGATACGCAGTATTTT
CATSRDRAGGTDTQYF
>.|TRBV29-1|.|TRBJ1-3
TGCAGCGTTGAAGATCCGGACAGCTCTGGAAACACCATATATTTT
CSVEDPDSSGNTIYF
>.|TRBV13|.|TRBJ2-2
TGTGCCAGCAGCTTAGATCGGGGATCCGGGGAGCTGTTTTTT
CASSLDRGSGELFF
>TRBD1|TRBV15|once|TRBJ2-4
TGTGCCACCAGCAGAGGGGGACAGGGCTTCAAAAACATTCAGTACTTC
CATSRGGQGFKNIQYF
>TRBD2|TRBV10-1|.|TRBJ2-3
TGCGCCAAAGTGGGGGGGAGCACAGATACGCAGTATTTT
CAKVGGSTDTQYF
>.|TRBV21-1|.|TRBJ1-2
TGTGCCAGCAGCGGAGGGGTGCGGGGCTACACCTTC
CASSGGVRGYTF
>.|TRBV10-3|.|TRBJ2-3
TGTGCCATCAGTGAGCGGGACACAGATACGCAGTATTTT
CAISERDTDTQYF
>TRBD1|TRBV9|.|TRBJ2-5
TGTGCCAGCAGCGTGGACAGGGGCGGGGGGACCCAGTACTTC
CASSVDRGGGTQYF
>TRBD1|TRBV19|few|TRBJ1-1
TGTGCCAGTAGTTTAGTTGGACAGGGTCGGAACACTGAAGCTTTCTTT
CASSLVGQGRNTEAFF
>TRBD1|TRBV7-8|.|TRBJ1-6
TGTGCCAGCAGCCGAAGACAGGGAAATTCACCCCTCCACTTT
CASSRRQGNSPLHF
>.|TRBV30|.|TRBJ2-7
TGTGCCTGGAGCTACAGGACCCCCGACGAGCAGTACTTC
CAWSYRTPDEQYF
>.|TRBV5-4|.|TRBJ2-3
TGTGCCAGCAGCTTGGCAGGGTCAGATACGCAGTATTTT
CASSLAGSDTQYF
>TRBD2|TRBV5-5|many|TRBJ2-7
TGTGCCAGCAGCATAGCGGGGACCTACGAGCAGTACTTC
CASSIAGTYEQYF
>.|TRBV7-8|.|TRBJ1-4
TGTGCCAGCAGCTTCCCGCGGCAGGGTCCGACTAATGAAAAACTGTTTTTT
CASSFPRQGPTNEKLFF
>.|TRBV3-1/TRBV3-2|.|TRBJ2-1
TGTGCCAGCAGCCAAGATCCGACAGCACCGAACAATGAGCAGTTCTTC
CASSQDPTAPNNEQFF